The clone carrying this T cell receptor beta chain came up a few times. What it binds is not known. V lost 1 base to trimming and J lost 4 bases, with 8 bases between them. Germline CDR1 reads KGHSH; CDR2 reads LQKENI. This CDR3 contains 14 residues. The data stem from a study of regulatory T cells in long-lasting Graves disease. Across the whole study: More than 5 years of antithyroid drugs with positive TSH receptor antibodies defined persistent Graves' disease.

Assembly of TCR beta libraries relied on iRepertoire HTBI primers together with Arm-PCR of CDR3 regions. TCRdb called the multiplex PCR reads again in MiXCR, with one record for every CDR3 protein. This sample yields about 340,000 distinct CDR3 sequences, of which roughly 21% are seen a single time; just under 30% belongs to the top ten. General study points: It is possible that accuracy was reduced by the small size of the sample. Persistent Graves' patients had lower TCR diversity than newly diagnosed ones. Persistent disease preferred TRBV28, TRBJ1-2 and TRBJ2-5; new disease, TRBV20-1 and TRBJ2-1.

Time point given: persistent/refractory GD, antithyroid drugs over 5 years with positive TRAb. The TCR library was prepared using RNA isolated from PBMCs. This sample comprised peripheral blood mononuclear cells (PBMCs), obtained when the disease was refractory, from a patient treated with antithyroid drugs. This TCR was recovered from a female donor with Graves disease. The rearrangement uses TRBV18 and TRBJ1-5; a weak D match, TRBD1 (6 bases). For the CDR3, the DNA is TGTGCCAGCTCACCACTCAGGGGTAATCAGCCCCAGCATTTT. This gives the protein CASSPLRGNQPQHF.